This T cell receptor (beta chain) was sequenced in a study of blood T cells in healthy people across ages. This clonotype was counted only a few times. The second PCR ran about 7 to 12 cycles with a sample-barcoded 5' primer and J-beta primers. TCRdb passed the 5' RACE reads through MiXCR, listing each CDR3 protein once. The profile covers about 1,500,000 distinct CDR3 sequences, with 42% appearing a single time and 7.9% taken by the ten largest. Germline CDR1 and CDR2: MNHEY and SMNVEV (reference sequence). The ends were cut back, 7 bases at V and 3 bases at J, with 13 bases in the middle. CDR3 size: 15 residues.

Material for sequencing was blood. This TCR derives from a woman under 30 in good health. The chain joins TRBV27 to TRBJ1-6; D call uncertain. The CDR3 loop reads CASMALAFYNSPLHF. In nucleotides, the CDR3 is TGTGCCAGCATGGCTCTTGCATTCTATAATTCACCCCTCCACTTT.